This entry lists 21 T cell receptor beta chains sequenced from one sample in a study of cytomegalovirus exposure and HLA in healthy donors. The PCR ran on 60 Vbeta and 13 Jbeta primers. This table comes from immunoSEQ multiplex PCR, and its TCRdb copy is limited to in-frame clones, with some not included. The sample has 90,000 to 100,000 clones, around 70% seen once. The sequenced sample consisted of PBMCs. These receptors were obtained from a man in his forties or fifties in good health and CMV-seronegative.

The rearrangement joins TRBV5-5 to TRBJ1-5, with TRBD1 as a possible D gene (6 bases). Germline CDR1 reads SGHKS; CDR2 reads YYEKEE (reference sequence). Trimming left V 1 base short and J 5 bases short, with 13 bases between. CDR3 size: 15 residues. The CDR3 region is CASSLTGNPYQPQHF. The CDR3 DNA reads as TGTGCCAGCAGCTTGACAGGGAACCCCTATCAGCCCCAGCATTTT.

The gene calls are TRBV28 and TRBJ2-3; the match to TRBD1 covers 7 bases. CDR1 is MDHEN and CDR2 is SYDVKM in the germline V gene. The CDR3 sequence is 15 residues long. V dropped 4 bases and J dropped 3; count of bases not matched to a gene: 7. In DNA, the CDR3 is TGTGCCAGCAGTTCAGGTGGCAGGGGGACAGATACGCAGTATTTT. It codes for CASSSGGRGTDTQYF.

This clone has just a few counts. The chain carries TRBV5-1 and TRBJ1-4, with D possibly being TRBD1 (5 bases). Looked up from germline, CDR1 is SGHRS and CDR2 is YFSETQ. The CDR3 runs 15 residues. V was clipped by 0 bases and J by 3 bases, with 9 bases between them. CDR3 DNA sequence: TGCGCCAGCAGCTTGGGCGGGACCTCTAATGAAAAACTGTTTTTT. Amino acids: CASSLGGTSNEKLFF.

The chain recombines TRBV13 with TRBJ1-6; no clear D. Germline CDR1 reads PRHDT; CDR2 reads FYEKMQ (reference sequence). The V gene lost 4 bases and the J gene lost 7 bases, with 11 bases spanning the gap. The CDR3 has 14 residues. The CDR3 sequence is CASSSRIENSPLHF. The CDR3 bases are TGTGCCAGCAGCTCCCGCATCGAGAATTCACCCCTCCACTTT. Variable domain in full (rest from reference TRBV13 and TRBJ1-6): AAGVIQSPRHLIKEKRETATLKCYPIPRHDTVYWYQQGPGQDPQFLISFYEKMQSDKGSIPDRFSAQQFSDYHSELNMSSLELGDSALYFCASSSRIENSPLHFGNGTRLTVT.

CDR3 DNA sequence: TGTGCCAGCAGCTTAGAAGGACTAGCGGAGAACAATGAGCAGTTCTTC. This sequence encodes CASSLEGLAENNEQFF. The gene calls are TRBV7-6 and TRBJ2-1; 10 bases match TRBD2. J was trimmed by 5 bases and V by 1 base; bases with no gene match: 5. Germline CDR1 reads SGHVS; CDR2 reads FNYEAQ. This CDR3 has 16 residues.

The CDR3 region has the DNA TGTGCCAGCAACATGAACACTGAAGCTTTCTTT. Residues: CASNMNTEAFF. V is TRBV25-1 and J is TRBJ1-1; D remains unclear. Germline lookup yields CDR1 MGHDK and CDR2 SYGVNS. CDR3 length: 11 amino acids. V lost 7 bases and J lost 0, with 3 bases in between.

CDR3 in amino acids: CASSLSDGSILYGYTF. The CDR3 nucleotides read TGTGCCAGCAGTTTATCGGACGGGAGTATTCTGTATGGCTACACCTTC. This rearrangement joins TRBV27 to TRBJ1-2; no reliable D call. The germline V gene encodes CDR1 MNHEY and CDR2 SMNVEV (reference sequence). The V gene lost 0 bases and the J gene lost 5 bases, with 16 bases spanning the gap. This CDR3 is 16 amino acids long.

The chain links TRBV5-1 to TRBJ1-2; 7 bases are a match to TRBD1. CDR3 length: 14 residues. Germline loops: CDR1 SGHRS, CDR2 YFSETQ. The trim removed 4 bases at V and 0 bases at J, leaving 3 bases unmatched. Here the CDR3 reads CASSRDRTNYGYTF. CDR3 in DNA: TGCGCCAGCAGCCGGGACAGAACTAACTATGGCTACACCTTC.

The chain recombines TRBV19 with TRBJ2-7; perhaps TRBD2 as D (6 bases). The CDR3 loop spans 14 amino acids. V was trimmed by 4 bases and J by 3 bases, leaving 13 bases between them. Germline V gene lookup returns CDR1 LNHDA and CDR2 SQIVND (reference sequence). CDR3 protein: CASSKSGVNYEQYF. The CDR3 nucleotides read TGTGCCAGTAGTAAATCGGGAGTTAACTACGAGCAGTACTTC.

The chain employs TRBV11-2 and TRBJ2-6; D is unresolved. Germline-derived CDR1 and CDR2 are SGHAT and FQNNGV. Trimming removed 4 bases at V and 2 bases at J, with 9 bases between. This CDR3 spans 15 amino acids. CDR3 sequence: CASSYPPAGANVLTF. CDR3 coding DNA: TGTGCCAGCAGCTACCCACCGGCTGGGGCCAACGTCCTGACTTTC.

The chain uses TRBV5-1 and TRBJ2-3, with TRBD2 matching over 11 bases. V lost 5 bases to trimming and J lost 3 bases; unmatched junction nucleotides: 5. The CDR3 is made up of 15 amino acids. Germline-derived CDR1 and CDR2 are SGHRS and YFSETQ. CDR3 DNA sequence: TGCGCCAGCAGACGAACTAGCGGGGGAACAGATACGCAGTATTTT. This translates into CASRRTSGGTDTQYF.

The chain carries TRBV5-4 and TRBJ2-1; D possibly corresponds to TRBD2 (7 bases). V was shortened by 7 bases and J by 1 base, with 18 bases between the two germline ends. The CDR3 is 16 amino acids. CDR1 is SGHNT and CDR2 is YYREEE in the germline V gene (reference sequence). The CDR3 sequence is CASASGGGASYNEQFF. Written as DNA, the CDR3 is TGTGCCAGCGCCTCTGGAGGGGGGGCGTCCTACAATGAGCAGTTCTTC.

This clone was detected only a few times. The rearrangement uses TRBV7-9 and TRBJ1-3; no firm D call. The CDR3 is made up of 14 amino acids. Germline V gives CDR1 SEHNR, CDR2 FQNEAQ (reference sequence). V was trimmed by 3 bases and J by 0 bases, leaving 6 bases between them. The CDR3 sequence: CASSFGNSGNTIYF. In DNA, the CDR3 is TGTGCCAGCAGCTTCGGGAACTCTGGAAACACCATATATTTT.

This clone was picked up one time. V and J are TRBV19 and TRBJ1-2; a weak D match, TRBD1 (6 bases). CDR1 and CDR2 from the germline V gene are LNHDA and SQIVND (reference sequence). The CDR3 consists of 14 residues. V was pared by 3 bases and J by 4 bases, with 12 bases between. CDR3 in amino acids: CASSMDSSIYGYTF. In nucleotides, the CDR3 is TGTGCCAGTAGTATGGACAGCTCCATCTATGGCTACACCTTC. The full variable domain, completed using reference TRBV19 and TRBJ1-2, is DGGITQSPKYLFRKEGQNVTLSCEQNLNHDAMYWYRQDPGQGLRLIYYSQIVNDFQKGDIAEGYSVSREKKESFPLTVTSAQKNPTAFYLCASSMDSSIYGYTFGSGTRLTVV.

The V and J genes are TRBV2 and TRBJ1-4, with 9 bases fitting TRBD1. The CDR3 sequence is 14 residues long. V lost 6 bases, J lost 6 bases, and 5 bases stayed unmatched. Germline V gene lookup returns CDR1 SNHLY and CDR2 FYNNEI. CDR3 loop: CASRKQGADEKLFF. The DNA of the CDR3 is TGTGCCAGCAGGAAACAGGGGGCGGATGAAAAACTGTTTTTT. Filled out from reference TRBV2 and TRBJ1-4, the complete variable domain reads EPEVTQTPSHQVTQMGQEVILRCVPISNHLYFYWYRQILGQKVEFLVSFYNNEISEKSEIFDDQFSVERPDGSNFTLKIRSTKLEDSAMYFCASRKQGADEKLFFGSGTQLSVL.

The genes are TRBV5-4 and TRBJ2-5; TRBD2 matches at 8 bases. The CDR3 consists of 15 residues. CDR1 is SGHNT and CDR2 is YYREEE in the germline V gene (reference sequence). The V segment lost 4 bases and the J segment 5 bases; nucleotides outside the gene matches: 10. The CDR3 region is CASSVAGGSRETQYF. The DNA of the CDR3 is TGTGCCAGCAGCGTCGCGGGGGGCTCACGGGAGACCCAGTACTTC. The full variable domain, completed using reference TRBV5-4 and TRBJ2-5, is ETGVTQSPTHLIKTRGQQVTLRCSSQSGHNTVSWYQQALGQGPQFIFQYYREEENGRGNFPPRFSGLQFPNYSSELNVNALELDDSALYLCASSVAGGSRETQYFGPGTRLLVL.

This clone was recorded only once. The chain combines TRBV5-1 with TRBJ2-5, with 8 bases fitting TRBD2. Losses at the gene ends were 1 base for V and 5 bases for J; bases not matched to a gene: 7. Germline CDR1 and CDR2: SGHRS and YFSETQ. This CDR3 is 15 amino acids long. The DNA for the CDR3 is TGCGCCAGCAGCTTGTCCAGCGGGGGCAGGGAGACCCAGTACTTC. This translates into CASSLSSGGRETQYF.

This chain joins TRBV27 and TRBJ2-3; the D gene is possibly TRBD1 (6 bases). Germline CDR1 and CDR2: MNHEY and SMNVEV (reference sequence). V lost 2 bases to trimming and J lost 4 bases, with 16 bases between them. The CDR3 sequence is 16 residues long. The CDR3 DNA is TGTGCCAGCAGTTTAGAACTAGGGGGTGTTGCAGATACGCAGTATTTT. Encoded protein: CASSLELGGVADTQYF.

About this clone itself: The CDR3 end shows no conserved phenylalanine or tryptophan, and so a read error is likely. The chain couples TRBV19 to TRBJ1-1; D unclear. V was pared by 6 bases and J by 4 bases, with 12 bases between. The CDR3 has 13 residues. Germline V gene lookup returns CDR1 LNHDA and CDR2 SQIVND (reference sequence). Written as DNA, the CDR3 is TGTGCCAGTAGGACGGGAGGGAGCACTGAAGCTTTCCTT. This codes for CASRTGGSTEAFL.

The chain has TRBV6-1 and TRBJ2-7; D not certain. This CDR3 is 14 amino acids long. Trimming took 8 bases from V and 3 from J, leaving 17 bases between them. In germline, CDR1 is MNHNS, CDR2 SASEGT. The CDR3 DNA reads TGTGCCAGCCTCCCACCCCTACGTGGCTACGAGCAGTACTTC. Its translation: CASLPPLRGYEQYF.

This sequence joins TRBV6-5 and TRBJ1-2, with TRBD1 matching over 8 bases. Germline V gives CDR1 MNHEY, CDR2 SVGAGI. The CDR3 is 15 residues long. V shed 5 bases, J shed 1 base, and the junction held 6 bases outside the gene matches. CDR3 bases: TGTGCCAGCAGTGGACAGGGCTACTATAACTATGGCTACACCTTC. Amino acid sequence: CASSGQGYYNYGYTF.